The sample holds many counts of the clone carrying this T cell receptor (beta chain). Time point indicated: newly diagnosed GD, antithyroid drugs for less than 3 months. From RNA extracted from PBMCs, the TCR library was made. Peripheral blood, 7 to 9.5 milliliters per patient, was collected in EDTA tubes. The CDR3 is made up of 14 amino acids. Trimming removed 3 bases at V and 0 bases at J, with 9 bases between. Germline CDR1 and CDR2: MNHNS and SASEGT. Libraries of TCR beta came from iRepertoire HTBI primers plus Arm-PCR of CDR3 regions. Original handling: Spanning all samples, the identified segments comprised 60 to 80 TRBV and approximately 15 TRBJ. From the multiplex PCR reads, TCRdb called clonotypes with MiXCR, one entry per CDR3 protein. The V and J calls were determined by TCRdb, not by the authors. The repertoire holds 510,000 or so distinct CDR3 sequences, with around 12% as singletons. The data belong to a study of regulatory T cells in long-lasting Graves disease.

This sample was shared with a second study, whose subject was T cells in Graves' hyperthyroidism and ophthalmopathy. That work adds: Ophthalmopathy was identified by the model a median approximately 6.4 months ahead of onset.

V usage is TRBV6-1 and J usage is TRBJ2-7; D is tentatively TRBD1 or TRBD2 (5 bases each). Sequencing was performed on peripheral blood mononuclear cells (PBMCs), taken at new diagnosis, from a patient treated with antithyroid drugs. This TCR was recovered from a young woman with Graves disease. The CDR3 spells CASSDGASSYEQYF. The CDR3 DNA sequence: TGTGCCAGCAGTGACGGGGCCAGCTCCTACGAGCAGTACTTC.